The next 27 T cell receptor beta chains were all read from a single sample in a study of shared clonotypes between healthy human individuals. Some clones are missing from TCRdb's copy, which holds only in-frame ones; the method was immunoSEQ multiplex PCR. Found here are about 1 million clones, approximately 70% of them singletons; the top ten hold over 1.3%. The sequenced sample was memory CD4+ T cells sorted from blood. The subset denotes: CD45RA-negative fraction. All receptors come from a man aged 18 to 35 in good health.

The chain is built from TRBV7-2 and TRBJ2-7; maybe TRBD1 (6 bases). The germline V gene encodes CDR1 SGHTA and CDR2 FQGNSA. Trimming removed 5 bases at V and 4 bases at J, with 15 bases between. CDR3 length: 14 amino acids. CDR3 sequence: CASSPGAGSYEQYF. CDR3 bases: TGTGCCAGCAGCCCAGGGGCAGGGAGTTACGAGCAGTACTTC.

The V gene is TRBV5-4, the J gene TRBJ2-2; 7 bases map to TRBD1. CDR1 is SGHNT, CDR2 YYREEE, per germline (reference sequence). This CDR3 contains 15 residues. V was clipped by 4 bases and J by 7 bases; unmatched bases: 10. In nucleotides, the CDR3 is TGTGCCAGCAGCGATACGGGACAGCTCCACGGGGAGCTGTTTTTT. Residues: CASSDTGQLHGELFF.

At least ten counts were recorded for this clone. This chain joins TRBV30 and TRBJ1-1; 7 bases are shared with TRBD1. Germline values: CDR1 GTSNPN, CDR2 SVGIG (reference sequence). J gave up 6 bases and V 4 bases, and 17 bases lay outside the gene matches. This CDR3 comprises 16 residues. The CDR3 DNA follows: TGTGCCTGGACCCCAGGGGGTGGCAGGGGCGGGTCTGAAGCTTTCTTT. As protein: CAWTPGGGRGGSEAFF.

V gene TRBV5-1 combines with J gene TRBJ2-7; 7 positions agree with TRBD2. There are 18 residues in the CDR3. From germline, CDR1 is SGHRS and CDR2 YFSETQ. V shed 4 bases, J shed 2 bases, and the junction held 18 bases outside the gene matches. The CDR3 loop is CASSNPASGDAMPYEQYF. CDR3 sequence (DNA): TGCGCCAGCAGCAACCCGGCTAGCGGAGACGCTATGCCCTACGAGCAGTACTTC.

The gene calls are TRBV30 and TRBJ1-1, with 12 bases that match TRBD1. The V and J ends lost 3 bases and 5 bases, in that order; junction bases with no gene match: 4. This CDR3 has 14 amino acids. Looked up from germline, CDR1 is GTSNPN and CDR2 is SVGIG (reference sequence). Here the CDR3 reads CAWRGQGARTEAFF. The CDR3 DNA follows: TGTGCCTGGAGGGGACAGGGGGCGCGAACTGAAGCTTTCTTT.

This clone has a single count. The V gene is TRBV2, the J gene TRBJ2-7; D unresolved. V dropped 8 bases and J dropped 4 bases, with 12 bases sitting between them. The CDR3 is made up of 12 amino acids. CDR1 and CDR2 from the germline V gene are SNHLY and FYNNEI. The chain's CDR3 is CASLAFEYEQYF. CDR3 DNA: TGTGCCAGCCTGGCGTTTGAGTACGAGCAGTACTTC.

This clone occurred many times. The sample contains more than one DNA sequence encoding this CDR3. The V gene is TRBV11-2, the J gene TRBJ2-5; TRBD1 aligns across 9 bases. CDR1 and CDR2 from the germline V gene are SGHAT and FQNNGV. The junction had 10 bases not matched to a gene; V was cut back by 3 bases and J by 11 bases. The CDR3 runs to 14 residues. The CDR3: CASSFGTGSGTQYF. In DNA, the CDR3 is TGTGCCAGCAGCTTTGGGACAGGGTCGGGGACTCAGTACTTC.

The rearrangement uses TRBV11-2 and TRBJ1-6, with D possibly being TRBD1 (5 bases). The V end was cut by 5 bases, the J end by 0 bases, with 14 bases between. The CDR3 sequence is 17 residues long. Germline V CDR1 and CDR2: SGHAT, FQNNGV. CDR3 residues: CASSLRTGTSYNSPLHF. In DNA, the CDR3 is TGTGCCAGCAGCCTAAGGACGGGGACCTCCTATAATTCACCCCTCCACTTT.

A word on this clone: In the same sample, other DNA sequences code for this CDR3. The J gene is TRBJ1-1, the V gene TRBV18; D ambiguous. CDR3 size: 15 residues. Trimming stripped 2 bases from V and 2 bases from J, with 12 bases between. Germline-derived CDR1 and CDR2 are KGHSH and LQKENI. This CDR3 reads CASSPSGRENTEAFF. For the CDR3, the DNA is TGTGCCAGCTCACCAAGTGGGAGGGAAAACACTGAAGCTTTCTTT.

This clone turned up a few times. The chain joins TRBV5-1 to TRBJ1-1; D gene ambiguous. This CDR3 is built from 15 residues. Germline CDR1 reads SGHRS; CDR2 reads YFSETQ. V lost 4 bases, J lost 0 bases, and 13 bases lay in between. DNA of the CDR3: TGCGCCAGCAGCAGCACATCGACCGTGAACACTGAAGCTTTCTTT. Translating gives CASSSTSTVNTEAFF. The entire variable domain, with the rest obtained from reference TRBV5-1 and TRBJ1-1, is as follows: KAGVTQTPRYLIKTRGQQVTLSCSPISGHRSVSWYQQTPGQGLQFLFEYFSETQRNKGNFPGRFSGRQFSNSRSEMNVSTLELGDSALYLCASSSTSTVNTEAFFGQGTRLTVV.

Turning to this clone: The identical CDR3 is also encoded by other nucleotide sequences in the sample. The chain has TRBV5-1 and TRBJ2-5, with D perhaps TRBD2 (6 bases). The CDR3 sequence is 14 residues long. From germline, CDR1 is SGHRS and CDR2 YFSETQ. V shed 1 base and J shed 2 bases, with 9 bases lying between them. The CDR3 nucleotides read TGCGCCAGCAGCTTGTCAGGGACTCAAGAGACCCAGTACTTC. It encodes CASSLSGTQETQYF.

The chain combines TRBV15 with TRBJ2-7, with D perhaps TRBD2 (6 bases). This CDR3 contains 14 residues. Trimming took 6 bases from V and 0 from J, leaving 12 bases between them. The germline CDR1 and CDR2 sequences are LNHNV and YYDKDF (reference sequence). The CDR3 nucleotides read TGTGCCACCAGTATGGGGGGAAGCTCCTACGAGCAGTACTTC. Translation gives CATSMGGSSYEQYF.

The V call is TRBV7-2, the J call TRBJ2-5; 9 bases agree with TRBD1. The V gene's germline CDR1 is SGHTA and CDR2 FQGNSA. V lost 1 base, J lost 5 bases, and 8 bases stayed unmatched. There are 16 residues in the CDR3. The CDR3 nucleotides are TGTGCCAGCAGCTTAGAGGGGGGGACAGGGCTCGAGACCCAGTACTTC. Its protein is CASSLEGGTGLETQYF. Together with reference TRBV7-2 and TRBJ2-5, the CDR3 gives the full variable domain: GAGVSQSPSNKVTEKGKDVELRCDPISGHTALYWYRQSLGQGLEFLIYFQGNSAPDKSGLPSDRFSAERTGGSVSTLTIQRTQQEDSAVYLCASSLEGGTGLETQYFGPGTRLLVL.

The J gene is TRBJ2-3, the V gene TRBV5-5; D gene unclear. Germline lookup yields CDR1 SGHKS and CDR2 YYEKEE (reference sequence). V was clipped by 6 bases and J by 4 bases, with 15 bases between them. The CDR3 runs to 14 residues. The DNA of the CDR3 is TGTGCCAGCATGAATACAAGAGCAGCAGATACGCAGTATTTT. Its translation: CASMNTRAADTQYF.

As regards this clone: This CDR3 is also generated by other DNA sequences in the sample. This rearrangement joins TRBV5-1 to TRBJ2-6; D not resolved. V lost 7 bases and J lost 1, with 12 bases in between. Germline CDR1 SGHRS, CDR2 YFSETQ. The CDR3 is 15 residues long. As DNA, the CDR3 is TGCGCCAGCTCCCCAGGTTCTTCTGGGGCCAACGTCCTGACTTTC. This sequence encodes CASSPGSSGANVLTF.

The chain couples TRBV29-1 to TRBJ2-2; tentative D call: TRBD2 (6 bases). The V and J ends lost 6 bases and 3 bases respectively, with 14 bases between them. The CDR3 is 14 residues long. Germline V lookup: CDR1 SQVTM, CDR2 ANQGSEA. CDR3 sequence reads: CSVGGGGDTGELFF. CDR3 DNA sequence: TGCAGCGTGGGGGGAGGCGGCGACACCGGGGAGCTGTTTTTT.

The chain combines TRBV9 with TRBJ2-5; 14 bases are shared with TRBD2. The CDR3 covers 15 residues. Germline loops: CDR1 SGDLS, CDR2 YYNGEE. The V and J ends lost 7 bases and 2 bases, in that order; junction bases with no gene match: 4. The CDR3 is CASAGTSGSQETQYF. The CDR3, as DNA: TGTGCCAGCGCCGGGACTAGCGGGAGTCAAGAGACCCAGTACTTC.

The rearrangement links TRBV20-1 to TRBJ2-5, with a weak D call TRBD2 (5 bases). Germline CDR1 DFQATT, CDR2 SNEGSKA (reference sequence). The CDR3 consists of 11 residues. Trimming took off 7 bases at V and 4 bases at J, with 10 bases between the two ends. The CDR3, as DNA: TGCAGTGGGGAGAGTGGAGAGACCCAGTACTTC. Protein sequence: CSGESGETQYF.

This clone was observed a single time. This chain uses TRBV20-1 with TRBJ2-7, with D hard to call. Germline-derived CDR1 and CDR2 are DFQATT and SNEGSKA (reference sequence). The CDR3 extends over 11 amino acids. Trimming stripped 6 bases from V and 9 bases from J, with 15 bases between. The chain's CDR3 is CSAIESFGQYF. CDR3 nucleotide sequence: TGCAGTGCCATCGAGAGCTTTGGGCAGTACTTC.

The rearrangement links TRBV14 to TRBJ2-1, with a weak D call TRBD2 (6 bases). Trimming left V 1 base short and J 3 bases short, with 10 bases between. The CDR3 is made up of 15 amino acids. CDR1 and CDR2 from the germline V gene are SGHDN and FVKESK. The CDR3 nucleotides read TGTGCCAGCAGCCAAGTTGGCGGGAACTACAATGAGCAGTTCTTC. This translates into CASSQVGGNYNEQFF.

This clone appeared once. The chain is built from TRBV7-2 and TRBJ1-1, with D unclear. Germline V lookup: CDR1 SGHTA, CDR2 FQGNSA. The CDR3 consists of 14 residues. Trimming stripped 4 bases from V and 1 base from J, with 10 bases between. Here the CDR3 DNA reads TGTGCCAGCAGCTATTATACACAGAACACTGAAGCTTTCTTT. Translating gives CASSYYTQNTEAFF.

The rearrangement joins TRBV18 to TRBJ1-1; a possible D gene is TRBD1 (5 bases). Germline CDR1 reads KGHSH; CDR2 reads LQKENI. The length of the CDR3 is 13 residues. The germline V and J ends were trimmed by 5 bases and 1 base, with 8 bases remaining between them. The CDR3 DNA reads TGTGCCAGCTCAATACAGGAGAACACTGAAGCTTTCTTT. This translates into CASSIQENTEAFF.

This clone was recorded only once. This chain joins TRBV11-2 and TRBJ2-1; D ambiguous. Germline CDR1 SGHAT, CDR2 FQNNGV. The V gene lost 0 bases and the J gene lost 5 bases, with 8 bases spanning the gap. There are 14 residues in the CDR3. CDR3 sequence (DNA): TGTGCCAGCAGCTTAGACAGGACCAACAATGAGCAGTTCTTC. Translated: CASSLDRTNNEQFF.

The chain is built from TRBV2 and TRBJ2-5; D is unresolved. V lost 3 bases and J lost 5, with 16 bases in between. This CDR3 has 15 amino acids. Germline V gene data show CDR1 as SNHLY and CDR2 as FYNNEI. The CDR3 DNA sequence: TGTGCCAGCAGTGATATCGGGTCGTTTGGCGAGACCCAGTACTTC. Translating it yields CASSDIGSFGETQYF.

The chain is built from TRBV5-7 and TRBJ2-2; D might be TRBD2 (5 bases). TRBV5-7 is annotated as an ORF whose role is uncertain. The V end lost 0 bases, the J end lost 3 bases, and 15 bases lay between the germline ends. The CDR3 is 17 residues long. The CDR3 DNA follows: TGTGCCAGCAGCTTGGACTCTAGCCTATCGGACACCGGGGAGCTGTTTTTT. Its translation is CASSLDSSLSDTGELFF.

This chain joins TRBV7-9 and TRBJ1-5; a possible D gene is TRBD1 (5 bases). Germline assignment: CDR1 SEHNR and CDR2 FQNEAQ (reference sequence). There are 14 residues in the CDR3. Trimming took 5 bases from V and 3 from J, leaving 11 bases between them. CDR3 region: CASSQSGVNQPQHF. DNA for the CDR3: TGTGCCAGCAGCCAGTCGGGGGTCAATCAGCCCCAGCATTTT.

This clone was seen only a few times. CDR3 sequence: CASSPDYKGTQYF. For the CDR3, the DNA is TGCGCCAGCAGCCCCGACTACAAGGGGACCCAGTACTTC. The rearrangement uses TRBV5-1 and TRBJ2-5; perhaps TRBD2 as D (5 bases). Germline assignment: CDR1 SGHRS and CDR2 YFSETQ. The CDR3 has 13 residues. V was trimmed by 4 bases and J by 7 bases, leaving 14 bases between them.